The 21 T cell receptor beta chains below come from one sample, sequenced in a study of cytomegalovirus exposure and HLA in healthy donors. The table came from immunoSEQ multiplex PCR; TCRdb's copy has only in-frame clones and leaves some out. The repertoire holds almost 200,000 clones, with around 80% as singletons. The sample taken for sequencing was PBMCs. Receptors were obtained from a woman aged 25 to 39 in good health and CMV-seronegative.

This clone was counted only a few times. V and J are TRBV4-1 and TRBJ2-5; D gene ambiguous. Germline V lookup: CDR1 MGHRA, CDR2 YSYEKL. Between the trimmed V and J ends, which lost 1 base and 5 bases, there was a span of 17 bases. The CDR3 length is 16 residues. The CDR3 loop is CASSQVDMGFAETQYF. The CDR3, as DNA: TGCGCCAGCAGCCAAGTTGACATGGGCTTTGCGGAGACCCAGTACTTC.

J is TRBJ2-7 and V is TRBV7-3; TRBD2 might be the D (6 bases). Looked up from germline, CDR1 is SGHTA and CDR2 is FQGTGA. The CDR3 runs 15 residues. V was cut by 5 bases and J by 3 bases, with 17 bases left in between. In nucleotides, the CDR3 is TGTGCCAGCAGCCGAGCGGGCCAGGGACTCTACGAGCAGTACTTC. The encoded protein is CASSRAGQGLYEQYF.

The chain combines TRBV5-1 with TRBJ2-2; 7 bases line up with TRBD1. The CDR3 has 14 residues. Germline-derived CDR1 and CDR2 are SGHRS and YFSETQ. The V gene end was trimmed by 1 base and the J gene end by 6 bases; junction bases not matched to a gene: 3. DNA of the CDR3: TGCGCCAGCAGCTTGAGGGGACAGTCCGGGGAGCTGTTTTTT. It is translated as CASSLRGQSGELFF.

The chain links TRBV7-3 to TRBJ1-2; D is uncertain. This CDR3 contains 13 residues. The germline V gene has CDR1 SGHTA and CDR2 FQGTGA. Trimming took 2 bases from V and 4 from J, leaving 8 bases between them. Written as DNA, the CDR3 is TGTGCCAGCAGCTTATATGAGGGCTATGGCTACACCTTC. Translated: CASSLYEGYGYTF.

This chain joins TRBV19 and TRBJ1-3; D remains unclear. The germline V gene encodes CDR1 LNHDA and CDR2 SQIVND (reference sequence). Trimming cost V 4 bases and J 0 bases, with 10 bases left between them. The CDR3 totals 15 residues. The CDR3 region is CASSTLAPSGNTIYF. The CDR3 coding sequence is TGTGCCAGTAGTACTCTAGCCCCCTCTGGAAACACCATATATTTT.

This chain links TRBV9 with TRBJ2-1; the D is unclear. V lost 0 bases to trimming and J lost 0 bases, with 10 bases between them. CDR3 length equals 16 residues. Germline V gene data show CDR1 as SGDLS and CDR2 as YYNGEE. The CDR3, as DNA: TGTGCCAGCAGCGTAGAGAGTCGAACCTCCTACAATGAGCAGTTCTTC. It is translated as CASSVESRTSYNEQFF.

V and J are TRBV30 and TRBJ1-5; D not resolved. The V end was cut by 4 bases, the J end by 2 bases, with 15 bases between. Germline loops: CDR1 GTSNPN, CDR2 SVGIG (reference sequence). The CDR3 is 15 residues long. The CDR3 bases are TGTGCCTGGAACCCCGGTCCCACCGGCAATCAGCCCCAGCATTTT. It yields the protein CAWNPGPTGNQPQHF.

The V gene is TRBV27, the J gene TRBJ1-6, with a weak D call TRBD1 (6 bases). V lost 3 bases and J 8 bases, leaving 14 bases between the germline ends. Germline lookup yields CDR1 MNHEY and CDR2 SMNVEV (reference sequence). The CDR3 totals 15 residues. CDR3 DNA sequence: TGTGCCAGCAGTTTCGGGTCAGGGGTTGATTCACCCCTCCACTTT. Translation: CASSFGSGVDSPLHF.

V usage is TRBV19 and J usage is TRBJ1-2; 7 nucleotides line up with TRBD1. Trimming at V came to 5 bases and at J to 0 bases, leaving 9 bases not matched to a gene. The CDR3 consists of 16 residues. Germline V gene data show CDR1 as LNHDA and CDR2 as SQIVND (reference sequence). The CDR3 region has the DNA TGTGCCAGTAGTGTCTCCCGGGACAGCACTAACTATGGCTACACCTTC. Amino acid sequence: CASSVSRDSTNYGYTF. Using reference TRBV19 and TRBJ1-2 for the parts outside the CDR3, the full variable domain is DGGITQSPKYLFRKEGQNVTLSCEQNLNHDAMYWYRQDPGQGLRLIYYSQIVNDFQKGDIAEGYSVSREKKESFPLTVTSAQKNPTAFYLCASSVSRDSTNYGYTFGSGTRLTVV.

Here the CDR3 reads CASNLGVSYGYTF. CDR3 bases: TGTGCCAGCAATTTGGGAGTCAGCTATGGCTACACCTTC. The chain has TRBV6-1 and TRBJ1-2; D is undetermined. CDR1 MNHNS and CDR2 SASEGT come from the germline V gene. The length of the CDR3 is 13 residues. V lost 7 bases, J lost 4 bases, and 13 bases lay in between.

This chain uses TRBV6-5 with TRBJ2-7; a weak D match, TRBD2 (6 bases). Trimming shortened V by 5 bases and J by 5 bases, and 16 bases separated the two germline ends. The CDR3 runs 14 residues. Per the germline V gene, CDR1 is MNHEY and CDR2 is SVGAGI. In DNA, the CDR3 is TGTGCCAGCAGTCGCGGGGACGTCCCCGACGAGCAGTACTTC. Its protein is CASSRGDVPDEQYF.

The chain is built from TRBV28 and TRBJ2-5, with 7 nucleotides matching TRBD2. The CDR3 totals 19 residues. Per germline, CDR1 MDHEN and CDR2 SYDVKM. Trimming took 2 bases from V and 5 from J; bases not matched to a gene: 20. CDR3 sequence (DNA): TGTGCCAGCAGTTTACCCCGGGCCGGCGGGGGTGACCTGATCGAGACCCAGTACTTC. Translated: CASSLPRAGGGDLIETQYF.

As concerns this clone: The sample carries other DNA sequences with the same CDR3. The rearrangement joins TRBV19 to TRBJ1-1; D ambiguous. Deletions cut 5 bases from V and 3 bases from J, with 7 bases between. The germline V gene has CDR1 LNHDA and CDR2 SQIVND (reference sequence). This CDR3 contains 12 residues. In DNA form, the CDR3 reads TGTGCCAGTAGTGAGGGTTACACTGAAGCTTTCTTT. Its protein is CASSEGYTEAFF.

The V and J genes are TRBV30 and TRBJ2-3; TRBD1 is a possible D gene (5 bases). The CDR3 runs to 12 residues. Germline CDR1 reads GTSNPN; CDR2 reads SVGIG (reference sequence). V lost 2 bases and J 4 bases, leaving 7 bases between the germline ends. CDR3: CAWSSRADTQYF. CDR3 nucleotide sequence: TGTGCCTGGAGTAGCAGGGCAGATACGCAGTATTTT.

This chain joins TRBV5-4 and TRBJ1-2; D gene unclear. There are 11 residues in the CDR3. Trimming cost V 0 bases and J 7 bases, with 4 bases left between them. CDR1 SGHNT and CDR2 YYREEE come from the germline V gene (reference sequence). The CDR3 region has the DNA TGTGCCAGCAGCTTGGGTAGTGGCTACACCTTC. As protein: CASSLGSGYTF.

V usage is TRBV29-1 and J usage is TRBJ2-1; 8 bases fit TRBD2. The CDR3 is 14 residues long. CDR1 and CDR2 from the germline V gene are SQVTM and ANQGSEA. J was trimmed by 2 bases and V by 4 bases; bases with no gene match: 4. CDR3 nucleotides: TGCAGCGTTGTCCGGGGGGGCGCCTACAATGAGCAGTTCTTC. This gives the protein CSVVRGGAYNEQFF.

The gene calls are TRBV7-2 and TRBJ1-1; D gene uncertain. V lost 5 bases and J lost 2, with 9 bases in between. Germline CDR1 is SGHTA and CDR2 is FQGNSA. The CDR3 totals 13 residues. The CDR3 DNA reads TGTGCCAGCAGCCTTGGAGCTAACACTGAAGCTTTCTTT. Amino acid sequence: CASSLGANTEAFF.

The V and J genes are TRBV6-5 and TRBJ1-6; 8 positions agree with TRBD1. The CDR3 covers 15 residues. Germline assignment: CDR1 MNHEY and CDR2 SVGAGI. The V gene end was trimmed by 6 bases and the J gene end by 9 bases; junction bases not matched to a gene: 10. For the CDR3, the DNA is TGTGCCAGCAGGGGGGATACAGGGGGTGTTTCACCCCTCCACTTT. Translation gives CASRGDTGGVSPLHF.

The rearrangement uses TRBV19 and TRBJ2-7, with TRBD1 matching over 7 bases. This CDR3 contains 14 residues. Germline loops: CDR1 LNHDA, CDR2 SQIVND (reference sequence). V trimming: 5 bases; J trimming: 6 bases; junction bases outside the gene matches: 10. The CDR3 coding sequence is TGTGCCAGTAGTGTCCCAGGGGGAAACGGCGAGCAGTACTTC. Encoded protein: CASSVPGGNGEQYF.

This chain links TRBV5-1 with TRBJ2-7; TRBD2 matches at 9 bases. CDR3 length equals 18 residues. CDR1 and CDR2 from the germline V gene are SGHRS and YFSETQ. V dropped 6 bases and J dropped 0; count of bases not matched to a gene: 16. DNA for the CDR3: TGCGCCAGCAAAGTTGAGACTAGCGGAACATCCTCCTCCTACGAGCAGTACTTC. It codes for CASKVETSGTSSSYEQYF.

The V call is TRBV7-9, the J call TRBJ2-3; no clear D gene. The CDR3 runs 15 residues. Trimming left V 5 bases short and J 0 bases short, with 12 bases between. Germline CDR1 is SEHNR and CDR2 is FQNEAQ (reference sequence). The CDR3: CASSPSPVSTDTQYF. The CDR3 coding sequence is TGTGCCAGCAGCCCCTCGCCAGTAAGCACAGATACGCAGTATTTT.